These T cell receptor beta chains were read from a single sample in a study of technical replicates of blood from a few donors. Profiling relied on immunoSEQ multiplex PCR, and the TCRdb table lists in-frame clones only, not all of them. Among 55,000 to 85,000 clones listed, approximately 97% were seen once. Sequencing was done on a sample of T cells isolated from PBMCs. These receptors came from a human donor in good health. The CDR3 runs from the conserved cysteine through the conserved F or W. A D gene is named only where the DNA matches it firmly. Clone size is stated in some rows and not others, as once, few, many or a class when expanded.

j_call | clone_size | d_call | v_call | cdr3_aa | cdr3_nt
TRBJ1-2 | NA | NA | TRBV5-6 | CASSRIQAKDYGYTF | TGTGCCAGCAGCCGGATCCAGGCGAAGGACTATGGCTACACCTTC
TRBJ2-7 | once | NA | TRBV7-9 | CASSSGAIYEQYF | TGTGCCAGCAGCTCAGGGGCGATCTACGAGCAGTACTTC
TRBJ2-3 | NA | NA | TRBV27 | CASSLDRLGADTQYF | TGTGCCAGCAGTTTAGACAGGCTAGGGGCAGATACGCAGTATTTT
TRBJ2-2 | NA | NA | TRBV6-5 | CASSRGSTGELFF | TGTGCCAGCAGTAGGGGGTCCACCGGGGAGCTGTTTTTT
TRBJ1-1 | NA | TRBD1 | TRBV19 | CASSIVPTGVNTEAFF | TGTGCCAGTAGTATAGTCCCGACAGGGGTGAACACTGAAGCTTTCTTT
TRBJ1-5 | NA | NA | TRBV27 | CASTLMGGSNQPQHF | TGTGCCAGCACTCTAATGGGGGGGAGCAATCAGCCCCAGCATTTT
TRBJ2-7 | NA | TRBD2 | TRBV10-3 | CAISETSPGLADPYEQYF | TGTGCCATCAGTGAGACTAGTCCGGGACTAGCGGATCCCTACGAGCAGTACTTC
TRBJ1-4 | NA | TRBD1 | TRBV7-9 | CASSLDGGQGTEYDEKLFF | TGTGCCAGCAGCTTAGACGGGGGACAGGGTACTGAATACGATGAAAAACTGTTTTTT
TRBJ1-3 | NA | NA | TRBV4-1 | CASSQEDMRNTIYF | TGCGCCAGCAGCCAAGAGGACATGAGAAACACCATATATTTT
TRBJ2-3 | NA | TRBD2 | TRBV10-3 | CAISARLAGERGTDTQYF | TGTGCCATCAGTGCAAGACTAGCGGGGGAAAGGGGCACAGATACGCAGTATTTT
TRBJ2-5 | NA | TRBD1 | TRBV29-1 | CSVGQGRETQYF | TGCAGCGTGGGACAGGGGCGAGAGACCCAGTACTTC
TRBJ1-2 | NA | TRBD1 | TRBV18 | CASSPPGQGSQGGYGYTF | TGTGCCAGCTCACCACCGGGACAGGGATCGCAAGGAGGGTATGGCTACACCTTC
TRBJ2-1 | NA | NA | TRBV6-5 | CASSYGRDEQFF | TGTGCCAGCAGTTACGGGCGAGATGAGCAGTTCTTC
TRBJ2-1 | NA | NA | TRBV7-9 | CASSLGRTQQFF | TGTGCCAGCAGCTTGGGTAGGACTCAGCAGTTCTTC
TRBJ2-5 | once | TRBD1 | TRBV9 | CASSPGQQETQYF | TGTGCCAGCAGCCCGGGACAGCAAGAGACCCAGTACTTC
TRBJ1-2 | NA | TRBD1 | TRBV18 | CASSMGQGLYGYTF | TGTGCCAGCTCAATGGGACAGGGGCTCTATGGCTACACCTTC
TRBJ2-3 | once | TRBD2 | TRBV5-4 | CASSLLADLGDTQYF | TGTGCCAGCAGCCTACTAGCGGACCTGGGGGATACGCAGTATTTT
TRBJ1-1 | NA | NA | TRBV25-1 | CASSQNTEAFF | TGTGCCAGCAGTCAGAACACTGAAGCTTTCTTT
TRBJ2-7 | NA | NA | TRBV11-2 | CASSSYIYEQYF | TGTGCCAGCAGCTCCTATATATACGAGCAGTACTTC
TRBJ2-5 | NA | TRBD2 | TRBV5-6 | CASSLVVRVAGAETQYF | TGTGCCAGCAGCTTGGTTGTTCGGGTAGCGGGAGCTGAGACCCAGTACTTC
TRBJ2-7 | once | TRBD2 | TRBV2 | CASRERLAGVNEQYF | TGTGCCAGCAGGGAAAGACTAGCGGGAGTTAACGAGCAGTACTTC
TRBJ2-5 | NA | TRBD2 | TRBV10-3 | CAISESASGRGYQETQYF | TGTGCCATCAGTGAGTCGGCTAGCGGGAGGGGTTACCAAGAGACCCAGTACTTC
TRBJ1-5 | NA | NA | TRBV6-5 | CASRKQGPSNQPQHF | TGTGCCAGCAGGAAACAGGGCCCTAGCAATCAGCCCCAGCATTTT
TRBJ1-2 | few | NA | TRBV15 | CATSSYVPTANYGYTF | TGTGCCACCAGCAGTTACGTCCCTACAGCTAACTATGGCTACACCTTC
TRBJ2-1 | once | NA | TRBV9 | CASSLESEQFF | TGTGCCAGTTCCCTAGAAAGTGAGCAGTTCTTC
TRBJ1-1 | NA | NA | TRBV6-1 | CASSDSGSFNTEAFF | TGTGCCAGCAGTGACTCCGGGTCTTTCAACACTGAAGCTTTCTTT
TRBJ1-5 | NA | NA | TRBV30 | CAWSSATVNQPQHF | TGTGCCTGGAGTTCGGCGACAGTGAATCAGCCCCAGCATTTT
TRBJ2-7 | NA | NA | TRBV5-4 | CASSPWGHPYEQYF | TGTGCCAGCAGCCCATGGGGACATCCCTACGAGCAGTACTTC
TRBJ1-2 | once | NA | TRBV29-1 | CSVEVWQSGDGYTF | TGCAGCGTTGAAGTATGGCAGTCCGGGGATGGCTACACCTTC
TRBJ1-5 | NA | NA | TRBV30 | CAWGSGVSNQPQHF | TGTGCCTGGGGATCAGGGGTTAGCAATCAGCCCCAGCATTTT
TRBJ2-1 | once | TRBD2 | TRBV28 | CASSPHLAGPYNEQFF | TGTGCCAGCAGTCCCCACCTAGCGGGACCCTACAATGAGCAGTTCTTC